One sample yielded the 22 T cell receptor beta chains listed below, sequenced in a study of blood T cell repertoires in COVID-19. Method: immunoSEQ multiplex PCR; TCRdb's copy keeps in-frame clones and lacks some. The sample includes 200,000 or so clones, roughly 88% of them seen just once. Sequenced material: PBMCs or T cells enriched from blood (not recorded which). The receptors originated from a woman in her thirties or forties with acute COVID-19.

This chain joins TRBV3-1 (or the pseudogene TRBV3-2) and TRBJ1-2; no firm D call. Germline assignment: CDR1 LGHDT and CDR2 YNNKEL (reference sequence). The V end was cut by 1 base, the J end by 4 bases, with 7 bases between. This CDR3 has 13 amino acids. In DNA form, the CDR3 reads TGTGCCAGCAGCCAAGTAGTTGGCTATGGCTACACCTTC. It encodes CASSQVVGYGYTF.

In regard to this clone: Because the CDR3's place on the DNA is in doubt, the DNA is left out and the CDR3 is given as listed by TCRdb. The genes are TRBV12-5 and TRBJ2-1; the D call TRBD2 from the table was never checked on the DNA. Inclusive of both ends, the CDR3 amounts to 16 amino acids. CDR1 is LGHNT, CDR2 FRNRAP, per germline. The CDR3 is CASGLVMGGANNEQFF.

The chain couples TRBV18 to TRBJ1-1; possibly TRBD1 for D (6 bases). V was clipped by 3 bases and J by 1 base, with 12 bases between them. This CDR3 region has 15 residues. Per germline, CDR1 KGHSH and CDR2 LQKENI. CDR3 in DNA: TGTGCCAGCTCACCCGGACAGCAACAGAACACTGAAGCTTTCTTT. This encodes CASSPGQQQNTEAFF.

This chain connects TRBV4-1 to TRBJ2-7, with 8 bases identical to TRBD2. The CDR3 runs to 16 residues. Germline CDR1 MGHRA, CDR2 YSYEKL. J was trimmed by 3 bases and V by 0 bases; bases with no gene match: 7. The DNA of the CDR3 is TGCGCCAGCAGCCAAGAGGGACTAGGATTGAACTACGAGCAGTACTTC. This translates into CASSQEGLGLNYEQYF.

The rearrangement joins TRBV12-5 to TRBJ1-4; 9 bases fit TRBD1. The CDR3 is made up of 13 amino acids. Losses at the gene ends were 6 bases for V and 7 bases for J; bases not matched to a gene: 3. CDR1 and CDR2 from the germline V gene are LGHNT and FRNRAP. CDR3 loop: CASGDRGSEKLFF. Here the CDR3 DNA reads TGTGCTAGTGGGGACAGGGGAAGTGAAAAACTGTTTTTT.

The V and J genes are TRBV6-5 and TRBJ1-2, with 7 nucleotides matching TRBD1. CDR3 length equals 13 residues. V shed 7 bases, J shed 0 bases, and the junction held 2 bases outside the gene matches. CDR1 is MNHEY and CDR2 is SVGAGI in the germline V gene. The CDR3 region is CASMGTANYGYTF. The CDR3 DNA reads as TGTGCCAGCATGGGGACAGCTAACTATGGCTACACCTTC.

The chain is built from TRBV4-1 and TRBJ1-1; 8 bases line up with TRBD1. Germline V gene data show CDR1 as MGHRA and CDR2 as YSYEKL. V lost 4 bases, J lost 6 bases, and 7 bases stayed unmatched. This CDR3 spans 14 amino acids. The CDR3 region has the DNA TGCGCCAGCAGCCGAGTGACAGGGGCGTCTGAAGCTTTCTTT. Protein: CASSRVTGASEAFF.

The CDR3 protein is CASSNSGLSPDTQYF. CDR3 in DNA: TGTGCCAGCAGCAATTCGGGACTATCTCCAGATACGCAGTATTTT. The rearrangement links TRBV5-4 to TRBJ2-3; 7 nucleotides line up with TRBD2. The CDR3 spans 15 residues. V lost 4 bases and J lost 4; bases outside the gene matches: 9. CDR1 SGHNT and CDR2 YYREEE come from the germline V gene (reference sequence).

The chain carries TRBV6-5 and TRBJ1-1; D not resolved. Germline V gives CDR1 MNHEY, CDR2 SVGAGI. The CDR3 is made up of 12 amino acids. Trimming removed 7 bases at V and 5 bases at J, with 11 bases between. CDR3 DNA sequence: TGTGCCAGCACAAACGGGGTGACTGAAGCTTTCTTT. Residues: CASTNGVTEAFF.

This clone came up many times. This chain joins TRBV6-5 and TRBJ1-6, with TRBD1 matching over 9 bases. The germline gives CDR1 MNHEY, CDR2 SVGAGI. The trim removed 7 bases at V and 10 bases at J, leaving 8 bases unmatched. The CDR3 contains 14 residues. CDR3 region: CASTSTGGRSPLHF. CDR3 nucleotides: TGTGCCAGCACTTCGACAGGGGGGAGGTCACCCCTCCACTTT.

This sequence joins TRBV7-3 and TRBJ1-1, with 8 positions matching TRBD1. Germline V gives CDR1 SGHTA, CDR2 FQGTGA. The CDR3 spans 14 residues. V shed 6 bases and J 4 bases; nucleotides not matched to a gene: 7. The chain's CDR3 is CASSPTGGGTEAFF. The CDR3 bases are TGTGCCAGCAGTCCTACAGGGGGGGGCACTGAAGCTTTCTTT.

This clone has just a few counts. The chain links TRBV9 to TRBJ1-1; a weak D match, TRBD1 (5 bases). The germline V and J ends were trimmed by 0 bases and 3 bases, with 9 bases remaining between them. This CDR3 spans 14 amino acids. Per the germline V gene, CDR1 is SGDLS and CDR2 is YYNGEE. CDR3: CASSVVSGDTEAFF. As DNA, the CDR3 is TGTGCCAGCAGCGTAGTGTCGGGGGACACTGAAGCTTTCTTT. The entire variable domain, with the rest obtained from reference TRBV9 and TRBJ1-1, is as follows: DSGVTQTPKHLITATGQRVTLRCSPRSGDLSVYWYQQSLDQGLQFLIQYYNGEERAKGNILERFSAQQFPDLHSELNLSSLELGDSALYFCASSVVSGDTEAFFGQGTRLTVV.

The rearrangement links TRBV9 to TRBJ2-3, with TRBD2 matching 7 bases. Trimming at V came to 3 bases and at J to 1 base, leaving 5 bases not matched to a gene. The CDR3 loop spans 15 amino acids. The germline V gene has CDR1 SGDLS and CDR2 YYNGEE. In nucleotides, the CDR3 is TGTGCCAGCAGCGCCTGGGGAGGGCGCACAGATACGCAGTATTTT. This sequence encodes CASSAWGGRTDTQYF. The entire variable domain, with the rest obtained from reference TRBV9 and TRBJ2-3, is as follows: DSGVTQTPKHLITATGQRVTLRCSPRSGDLSVYWYQQSLDQGLQFLIQYYNGEERAKGNILERFSAQQFPDLHSELNLSSLELGDSALYFCASSAWGGRTDTQYFGPGTRLTVL.

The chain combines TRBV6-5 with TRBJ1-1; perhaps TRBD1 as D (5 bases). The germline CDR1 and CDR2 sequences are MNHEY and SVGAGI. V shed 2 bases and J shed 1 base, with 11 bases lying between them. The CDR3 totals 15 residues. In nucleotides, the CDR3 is TGTGCCAGCAGTTACGGGCAGGGAAGGAACACTGAAGCTTTCTTT. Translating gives CASSYGQGRNTEAFF.

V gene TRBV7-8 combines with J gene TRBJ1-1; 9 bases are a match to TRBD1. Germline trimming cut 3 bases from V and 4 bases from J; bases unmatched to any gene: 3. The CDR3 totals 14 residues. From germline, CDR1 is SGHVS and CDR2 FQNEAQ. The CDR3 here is CASSFAGQGTEAFF. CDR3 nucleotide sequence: TGTGCCAGCAGCTTCGCGGGACAGGGCACTGAAGCTTTCTTT.

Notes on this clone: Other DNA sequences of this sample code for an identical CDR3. CDR3 protein: CASSRTSGGTDTQYF. The CDR3 coding sequence is TGTGCCAGCAGCCGGACTAGCGGGGGGACAGATACGCAGTATTTT. The chain joins TRBV7-9 to TRBJ2-3; 14 nucleotides align to TRBD2. The CDR3 is made up of 15 amino acids. CDR1 SEHNR and CDR2 FQNEAQ come from the germline V gene (reference sequence). With V trimmed by 5 bases and J by 3 bases, 1 base remained unmatched. Full variable domain (outside the CDR3, taken from reference TRBV7-9 and TRBJ2-3): DTGVSQNPRHKITKRGQNVTFRCDPISEHNRLYWYRQTLGQGPEFLTYFQNEAQLEKSRLLSDRFSAERPKGSFSTLEIQRTEQGDSAMYLCASSRTSGGTDTQYFGPGTRLTVL.

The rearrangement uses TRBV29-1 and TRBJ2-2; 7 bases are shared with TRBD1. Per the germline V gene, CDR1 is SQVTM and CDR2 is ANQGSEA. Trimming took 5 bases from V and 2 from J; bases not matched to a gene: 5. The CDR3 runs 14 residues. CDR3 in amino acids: CSVINRGNTGELFF. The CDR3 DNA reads TGCAGCGTTATAAACAGGGGCAACACCGGGGAGCTGTTTTTT.

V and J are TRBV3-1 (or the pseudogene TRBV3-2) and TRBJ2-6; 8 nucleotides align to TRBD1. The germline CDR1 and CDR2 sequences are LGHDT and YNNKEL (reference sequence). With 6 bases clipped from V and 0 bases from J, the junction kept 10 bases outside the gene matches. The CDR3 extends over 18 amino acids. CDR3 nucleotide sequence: TGTGCCAGCAGTTTAGACGGACAGGGTAGCTCTGGGGCCAACGTCCTGACTTTC. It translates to CASSLDGQGSSGANVLTF.

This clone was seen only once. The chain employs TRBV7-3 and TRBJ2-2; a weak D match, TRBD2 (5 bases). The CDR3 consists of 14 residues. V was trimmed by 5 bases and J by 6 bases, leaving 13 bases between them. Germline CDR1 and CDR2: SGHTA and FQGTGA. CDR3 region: CASSLLGVSGELFF. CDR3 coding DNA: TGTGCCAGCAGCCTACTCGGGGTCTCCGGGGAGCTGTTTTTT.

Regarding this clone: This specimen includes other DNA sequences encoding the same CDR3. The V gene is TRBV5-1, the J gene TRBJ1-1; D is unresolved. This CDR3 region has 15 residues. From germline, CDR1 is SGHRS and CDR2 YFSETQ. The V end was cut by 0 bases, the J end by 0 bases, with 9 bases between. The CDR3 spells CASSLVPGLNTEAFF. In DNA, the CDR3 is TGCGCCAGCAGCTTGGTTCCAGGCTTGAACACTGAAGCTTTCTTT.

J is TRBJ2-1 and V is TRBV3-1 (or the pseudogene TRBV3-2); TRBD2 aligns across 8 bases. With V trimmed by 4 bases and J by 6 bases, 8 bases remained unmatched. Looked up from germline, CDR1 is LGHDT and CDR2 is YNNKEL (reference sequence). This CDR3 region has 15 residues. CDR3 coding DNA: TGTGCCAGCAGCCCCGGGACTAGTTTGGGCAATGAGCAGTTCTTC. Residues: CASSPGTSLGNEQFF.

The DNA for the CDR3 is TGTGCCAGCAGCCCCCGGGACAGGACTGGAAACACCATATATTTT. Its protein is CASSPRDRTGNTIYF. The V call is TRBV9, the J call TRBJ1-3; 8 nucleotides agree with TRBD1. The CDR3 runs 15 residues. The germline gives CDR1 SGDLS, CDR2 YYNGEE. With 4 bases clipped from V and 2 bases from J, the junction kept 5 bases outside the gene matches.